These 24 T cell receptor beta chains were sequenced from one sample in a study of blood T cell repertoires in COVID-19. The data were produced by immunoSEQ multiplex PCR, yet TCRdb's version contains in-frame clones alone and is incomplete. The sample lists 85,000 to 130,000 clones, 80% to 95% occurring once. Input material: peripheral blood. The source of these receptors is a man between 65 and 80 years old with acute or convalescent COVID-19.

This chain uses TRBV6-5 with TRBJ2-5; TRBD1 agrees at 8 bases. V shed 4 bases, J shed 5 bases, and the junction held 6 bases outside the gene matches. The CDR3 length is 14 residues. Germline V gene lookup returns CDR1 MNHEY and CDR2 SVGAGI. CDR3 in DNA: TGTGCCAGCAGTTCGGACAGGGTCGGGGAGACCCAGTACTTC. Its translation is CASSSDRVGETQYF.

The V and J genes are TRBV7-9 and TRBJ1-1, with 9 bases matching TRBD1. The CDR3 covers 16 residues. J lost 0 bases, V lost 3 bases, and 5 bases had no gene match. CDR1 SEHNR and CDR2 FQNEAQ come from the germline V gene (reference sequence). The CDR3 nucleotides are TGTGCCAGCAGCTTGGGACAGGGATCGGTGAACACTGAAGCTTTCTTT. It translates to CASSLGQGSVNTEAFF.

This chain's CDR3 is CASSGGQGVGHGYTF. CDR3 nucleotides: TGTGCCAGCAGCGGGGGACAGGGAGTAGGCCATGGCTACACCTTC. The rearrangement links TRBV5-4 to TRBJ1-2; TRBD1 aligns across 9 bases. The V gene end was trimmed by 4 bases and the J gene end by 6 bases; junction bases not matched to a gene: 10. The CDR3 spans 15 residues. Germline V gene data show CDR1 as SGHNT and CDR2 as YYREEE (reference sequence).

The genes are TRBV27 and TRBJ1-6; D possibly corresponds to TRBD1 (5 bases). CDR1 and CDR2 (germline): MNHEY, SMNVEV (reference sequence). The CDR3 is made up of 14 amino acids. Trimming took 6 bases from V and 7 from J, leaving 13 bases between them. CDR3 DNA sequence: TGTGCCAGCAGGGTATTGGCAGGGAATTCACCCCTCCACTTT. Protein sequence: CASRVLAGNSPLHF.

This clone has a single count. The J gene is TRBJ2-1, the V gene TRBV28; 10 nucleotides match TRBD2. CDR1 MDHEN and CDR2 SYDVKM come from the germline V gene. Trimming cost V 1 base and J 0 bases; bases outside gene matches: 6. The CDR3 extends over 18 amino acids. CDR3 nucleotide sequence: TGTGCCAGCAGTTTATCAGCGCCTAGCGGGAGCTCCTACAATGAGCAGTTCTTC. Amino acids: CASSLSAPSGSSYNEQFF.

The chain carries TRBV7-9 and TRBJ1-4; TRBD1 aligns across 10 bases. The CDR3 extends over 14 amino acids. V trimming: 5 bases; J trimming: 7 bases; junction bases outside the gene matches: 4. Per germline, CDR1 SEHNR and CDR2 FQNEAQ (reference sequence). CDR3 nucleotide sequence: TGTGCCAGCAGCCCGACAGGGGGCACTGAAAAACTGTTTTTT. It specifies CASSPTGGTEKLFF.

This clone has just one count. The chain has TRBV24-1 and TRBJ1-5; TRBD1 agrees at 12 bases. Germline trimming cut 2 bases from V and 3 bases from J; bases unmatched to any gene: 7. Looked up from germline, CDR1 is KGHDR and CDR2 is SFDVKD. The CDR3 contains 18 residues. Here the CDR3 DNA reads TGTGCCACCAGTGATTCCGTCGGGACAGGGGGCACCAATCAGCCCCAGCATTTT. Its protein is CATSDSVGTGGTNQPQHF.

This chain joins TRBV4-3 and TRBJ1-1; 9 nucleotides match TRBD1. Germline V CDR1 and CDR2: LGHNA, YSLEER. The V segment lost 1 base and the J segment 6 bases; nucleotides outside the gene matches: 6. This CDR3 contains 15 residues. CDR3 bases: TGCGCCAGCAGCCAAGGAATACAGGGGGCCGCTGAAGCTTTCTTT. Amino acid sequence: CASSQGIQGAAEAFF.

The gene calls are TRBV11-3 and TRBJ1-1, with D tentatively TRBD1 (5 bases). The CDR3 consists of 15 residues. V dropped 0 bases and J dropped 2 bases, with 10 bases sitting between them. Per the germline V gene, CDR1 is SGHNT and CDR2 is YENEEA. DNA for the CDR3: TGTGCCAGCAGCTTAGAGGCCAGGGCTAACACTGAAGCTTTCTTT. It yields the protein CASSLEARANTEAFF.

This chain joins TRBV27 and TRBJ1-1, with D uncertain. The germline V and J ends were trimmed by 1 base and 1 base, with 4 bases remaining between them. Per germline, CDR1 MNHEY and CDR2 SMNVEV (reference sequence). The CDR3 extends over 13 amino acids. CDR3 region: CASSLFGNTEAFF. The CDR3 region has the DNA TGTGCCAGCAGTTTATTCGGGAACACTGAAGCTTTCTTT.

V gene TRBV15 combines with J gene TRBJ1-5; tentatively, D is TRBD1 (6 bases). V gave up 0 bases and J gave up 2 bases, with 8 bases separating them. The CDR3 has 15 amino acids. Germline loops: CDR1 LNHNV, CDR2 YYDKDF (reference sequence). CDR3 coding DNA: TGTGCCACCAGCAGAGATCAGGGGCGCAATCAGCCCCAGCATTTT. Translated: CATSRDQGRNQPQHF. Full variable domain (outside the CDR3, taken from reference TRBV15 and TRBJ1-5): DAMVIQNPRYQVTQFGKPVTLSCSQTLNHNVMYWYQQKSSQAPKLLFHYYDKDFNNEADTPDNFQSRRPNTSFCFLDIRSPGLGDTAMYLCATSRDQGRNQPQHFGDGTRLSIL.

The chain is built from TRBV4-1 and TRBJ2-4, with 16 nucleotides matching TRBD2. Germline V CDR1 and CDR2: MGHRA, YSYEKL. The trim removed 3 bases at V and 11 bases at J, leaving 13 bases unmatched. This CDR3 is 18 amino acids long. CDR3 sequence reads: CASSHPTGAGTSGGVQYF. CDR3 nucleotide sequence: TGCGCCAGCAGCCATCCAACTGGTGCCGGGACTAGCGGGGGGGTTCAGTACTTC.

This clone occurred once. This rearrangement joins TRBV2 to TRBJ2-5; perhaps TRBD2 as D (5 bases). This CDR3 region has 10 residues. Trimming cost V 6 bases and J 10 bases, with 9 bases left between them. Germline assignment: CDR1 SNHLY and CDR2 FYNNEI. The chain's CDR3 is CASSYEGQYF. CDR3 in DNA: TGTGCCAGCAGCTACGAGGGCCAGTACTTC.

The rearrangement uses TRBV29-1 and TRBJ1-1; TRBD1 might be the D (6 bases). Germline CDR1 SQVTM, CDR2 ANQGSEA. The CDR3 runs to 13 residues. The V and J ends lost 7 bases and 0 bases respectively, with 12 bases between them. The CDR3 protein is CSGYRAVNTEAFF. CDR3 DNA: TGCAGCGGGTACAGGGCGGTGAACACTGAAGCTTTCTTT.

The chain carries TRBV10-3 and TRBJ2-2, with 10 bases identical to TRBD2. CDR3 size: 14 residues. Per the germline V gene, CDR1 is ENHRY and CDR2 is SYGVKD. The junction had 7 bases not matched to a gene; V was cut back by 10 bases and J by 5 bases. The DNA for the CDR3 is TGTGCCACCACGGGACTAGCGAGTACCGGGGAGCTGTTTTTT. Translated, it gives CATTGLASTGELFF.

The CDR3 region has the DNA TGTGCCAGCAGCTTGGAGGCAGGGGGTCTGGAGACCCAGTACTTC. Its translation is CASSLEAGGLETQYF. V and J are TRBV5-5 and TRBJ2-5; 7 nucleotides agree with TRBD1. Trimming removed 0 bases from V and 5 bases from J; junction bases left unmatched: 7. CDR1 and CDR2 from the germline V gene are SGHKS and YYEKEE (reference sequence). This CDR3 contains 15 residues.

This clone was seen a single time. The chain links TRBV7-3 to TRBJ2-3, with TRBD2 as a possible D gene (6 bases). Germline CDR1 is SGHTA and CDR2 is FQGTGA. This CDR3 contains 14 residues. Trimming stripped 4 bases from V and 1 base from J, with 9 bases between. The chain's CDR3 is CASSWRGGTDTQYF. The CDR3 region has the DNA TGTGCCAGCAGCTGGAGGGGCGGCACAGATACGCAGTATTTT.

V is TRBV19 and J is TRBJ1-1; TRBD1 might be the D (5 bases). Germline-derived CDR1 and CDR2 are LNHDA and SQIVND (reference sequence). The CDR3 spans 15 residues. With 6 bases removed from V and 0 bases from J, the gap between germline ends came to 14 bases. CDR3 protein: CASRGQVRMNTEAFF. The CDR3 DNA sequence: TGTGCCAGTAGGGGGCAGGTTCGGATGAACACTGAAGCTTTCTTT.

The rearrangement uses TRBV7-9 and TRBJ1-2; D not certain. CDR1 and CDR2 from the germline V gene are SEHNR and FQNEAQ (reference sequence). Trimming cost V 2 bases and J 1 base, with 8 bases left between them. The CDR3 loop spans 14 amino acids. The CDR3 is CASSLMGSNYGYTF. For the CDR3, the DNA is TGTGCCAGCAGCTTAATGGGGAGTAACTATGGCTACACCTTC.

The V call is TRBV7-6, the J call TRBJ2-1; D is uncertain. The germline V gene encodes CDR1 SGHVS and CDR2 FNYEAQ. CDR3 size: 15 residues. V was trimmed by 2 bases and J by 1 base, leaving 9 bases between them. The CDR3: CASSLYTGSYNEQFF. CDR3 DNA: TGTGCCAGCAGCTTATATACGGGTTCCTACAATGAGCAGTTCTTC.

This clone has only one observation. This sequence joins TRBV27 and TRBJ2-5, with TRBD2 as a possible D gene (6 bases). V lost 6 bases and J 5 bases, leaving 13 bases between the germline ends. CDR3 length: 13 residues. The germline CDR1 and CDR2 sequences are MNHEY and SMNVEV (reference sequence). The CDR3 sequence: CASRRTGGETQYF. Here the CDR3 DNA reads TGTGCCAGCAGACGGACCGGGGGTGAGACCCAGTACTTC.

The V and J genes are TRBV4-1 and TRBJ2-6; 7 bases fit TRBD2. CDR1 is MGHRA and CDR2 is YSYEKL in the germline V gene. V shed 4 bases and J 3 bases; nucleotides not matched to a gene: 9. The CDR3 spans 17 residues. The CDR3 coding sequence is TGCGCCAGCAGCCGGGGGAGGGGTGGCGATGGGGCCAACGTCCTGACTTTC. Its protein product is CASSRGRGGDGANVLTF.

The gene calls are TRBV4-1 and TRBJ1-1; 7 bases are shared with TRBD1. The CDR3 is 14 residues long. Germline CDR1 reads MGHRA; CDR2 reads YSYEKL. The V gene end was trimmed by 4 bases and the J gene end by 2 bases; junction bases not matched to a gene: 4. CDR3 nucleotides: TGCGCCAGCAGCCCGACAGGGCTCAACACTGAAGCTTTCTTT. Its protein is CASSPTGLNTEAFF.

The chain carries TRBV18 and TRBJ2-7, with D uncertain. The CDR3 is 12 amino acids. In germline, CDR1 is KGHSH, CDR2 LQKENI. V lost 2 bases, J lost 5 bases, and 7 bases lay in between. This CDR3 is CASSPFTDEQYF. The CDR3 coding sequence is TGTGCCAGCTCACCATTTACAGACGAGCAGTACTTC.